This TCR beta chain comes out of a study of OX40 agonist ivuxolimab in advanced cancers. Profiled with immunoSEQ multiplex PCR; TCRdb holds only in-frame clones, not every one. The data show some 53,000 clones, roughly 94% seen once. This CDR3 is 16 amino acids long. Germline-derived CDR1 and CDR2 are SGHVS and FQNEAQ. Trimming took 5 bases from V and 0 from J; bases not matched to a gene: 6. Material: CD4+ or CD8+ T cells sorted from blood, obtained in a trial of the OX40 agonist ivuxolimab. This sequence originates from an adult with an advanced solid tumor such as melanoma, head and neck, liver or kidney cancer. The rearrangement uses TRBV7-8 and TRBJ2-3; TRBD1 matches at 9 bases. The CDR3 reads CASSGRTGESTDTQYF. The DNA of the CDR3 is TGTGCCAGCAGCGGGCGGACAGGGGAAAGCACAGATACGCAGTATTTT.